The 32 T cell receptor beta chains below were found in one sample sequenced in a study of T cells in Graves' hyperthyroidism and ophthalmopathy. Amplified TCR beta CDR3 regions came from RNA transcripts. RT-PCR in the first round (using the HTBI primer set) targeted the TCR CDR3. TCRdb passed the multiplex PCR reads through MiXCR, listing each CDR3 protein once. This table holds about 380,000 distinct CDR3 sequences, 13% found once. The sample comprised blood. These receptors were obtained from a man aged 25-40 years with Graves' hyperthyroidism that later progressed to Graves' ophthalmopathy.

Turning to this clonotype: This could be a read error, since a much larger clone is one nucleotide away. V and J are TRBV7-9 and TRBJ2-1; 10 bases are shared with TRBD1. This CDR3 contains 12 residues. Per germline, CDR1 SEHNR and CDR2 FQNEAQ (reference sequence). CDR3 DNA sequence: TGTGCCGTGGGACAGGGGTACAGTGAGCAGTTCTTC. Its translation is CAVGQGYSEQFF.

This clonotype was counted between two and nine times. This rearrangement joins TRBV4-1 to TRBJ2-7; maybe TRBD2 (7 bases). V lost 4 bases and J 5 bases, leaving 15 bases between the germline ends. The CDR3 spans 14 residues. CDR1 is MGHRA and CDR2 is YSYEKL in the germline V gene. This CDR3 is CASSLGGGGDEQYF. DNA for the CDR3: TGCGCCAGCAGCCTGGGCGGGGGCGGCGACGAGCAGTACTTC.

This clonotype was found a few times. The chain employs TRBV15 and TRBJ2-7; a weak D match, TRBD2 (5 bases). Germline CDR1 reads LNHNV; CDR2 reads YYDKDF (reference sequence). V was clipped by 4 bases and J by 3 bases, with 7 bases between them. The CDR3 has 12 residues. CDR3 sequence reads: CATSTRDYEQYF. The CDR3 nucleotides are TGTGCCACCAGCACCCGGGACTACGAGCAGTACTTC.

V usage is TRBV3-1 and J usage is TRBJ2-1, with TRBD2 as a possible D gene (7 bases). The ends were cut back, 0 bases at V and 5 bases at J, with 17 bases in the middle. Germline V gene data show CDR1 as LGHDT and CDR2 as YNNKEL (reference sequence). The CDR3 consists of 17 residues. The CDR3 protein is CASSQEQGRGHNNEQFF. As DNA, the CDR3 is TGTGCCAGCAGCCAAGAACAAGGGCGGGGGCACAACAATGAGCAGTTCTTC.

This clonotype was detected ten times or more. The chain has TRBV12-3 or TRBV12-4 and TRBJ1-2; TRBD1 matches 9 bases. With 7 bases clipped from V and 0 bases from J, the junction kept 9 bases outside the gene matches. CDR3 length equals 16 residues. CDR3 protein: CASISTGGTSNYGYTF. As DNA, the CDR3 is TGTGCCAGCATTTCGACAGGGGGGACCTCTAACTATGGCTACACCTTC.

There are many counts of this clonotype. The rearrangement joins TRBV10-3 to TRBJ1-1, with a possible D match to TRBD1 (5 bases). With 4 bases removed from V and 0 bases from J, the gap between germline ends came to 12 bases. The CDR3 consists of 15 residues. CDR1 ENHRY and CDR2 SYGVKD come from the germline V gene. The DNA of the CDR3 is TGTGCCATCAGTGCGGGCAGGGATATGAACACTGAAGCTTTCTTT. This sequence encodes CAISAGRDMNTEAFF.

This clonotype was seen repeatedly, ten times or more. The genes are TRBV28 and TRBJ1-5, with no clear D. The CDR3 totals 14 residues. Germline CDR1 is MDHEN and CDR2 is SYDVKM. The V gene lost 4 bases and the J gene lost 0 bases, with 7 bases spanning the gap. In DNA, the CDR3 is TGTGCCAGCAGTTACTTGGGTAGCAATCAGCCCCAGCATTTT. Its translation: CASSYLGSNQPQHF.

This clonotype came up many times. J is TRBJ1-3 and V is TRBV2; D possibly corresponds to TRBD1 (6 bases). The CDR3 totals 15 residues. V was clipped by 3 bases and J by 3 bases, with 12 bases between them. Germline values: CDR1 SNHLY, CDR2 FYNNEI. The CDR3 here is CASSDQDSYGNTIYF. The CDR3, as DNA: TGTGCCAGCAGTGATCAGGACAGTTATGGAAACACCATATATTTT.

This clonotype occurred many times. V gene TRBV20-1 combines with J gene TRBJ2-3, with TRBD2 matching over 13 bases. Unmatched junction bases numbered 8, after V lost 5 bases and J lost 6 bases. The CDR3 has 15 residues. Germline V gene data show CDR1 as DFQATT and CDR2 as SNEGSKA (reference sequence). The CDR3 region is CSARRLAGGEDTQYF. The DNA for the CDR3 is TGCAGTGCTCGAAGACTAGCGGGGGGTGAGGATACGCAGTATTTT.

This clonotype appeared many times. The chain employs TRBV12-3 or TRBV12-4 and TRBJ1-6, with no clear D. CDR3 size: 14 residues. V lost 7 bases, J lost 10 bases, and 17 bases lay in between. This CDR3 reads CASTWARRGSPLHF. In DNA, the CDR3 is TGTGCCAGCACTTGGGCCCGGCGAGGGTCACCCCTCCACTTT.

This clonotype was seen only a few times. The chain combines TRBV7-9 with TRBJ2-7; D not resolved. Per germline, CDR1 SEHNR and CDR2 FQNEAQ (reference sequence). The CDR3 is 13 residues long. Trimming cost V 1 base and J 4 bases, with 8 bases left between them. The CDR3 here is CASSLVESYEQYF. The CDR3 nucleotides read TGTGCCAGCAGCTTAGTAGAGTCTTACGAGCAGTACTTC.

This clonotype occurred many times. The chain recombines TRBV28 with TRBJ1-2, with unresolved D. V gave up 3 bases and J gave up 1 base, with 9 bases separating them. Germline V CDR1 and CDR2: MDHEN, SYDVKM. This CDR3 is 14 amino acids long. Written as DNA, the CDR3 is TGTGCCAGCAGTTTCAGCCGTAGTAACTATGGCTACACCTTC. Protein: CASSFSRSNYGYTF.

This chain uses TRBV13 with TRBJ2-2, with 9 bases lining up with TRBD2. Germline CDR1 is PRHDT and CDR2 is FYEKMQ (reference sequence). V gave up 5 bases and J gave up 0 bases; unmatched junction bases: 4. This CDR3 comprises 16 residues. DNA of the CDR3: TGTGCCAGCAGCCCGCGGGGGGGGACGAACACCGGGGAGCTGTTTTTT. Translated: CASSPRGGTNTGELFF.

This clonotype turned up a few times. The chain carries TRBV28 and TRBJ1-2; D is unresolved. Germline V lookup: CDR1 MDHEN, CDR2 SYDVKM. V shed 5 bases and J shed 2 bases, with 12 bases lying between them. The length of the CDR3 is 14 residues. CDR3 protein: CASSTPAVNYGYTF. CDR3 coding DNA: TGTGCCAGCAGTACTCCCGCGGTAAACTATGGCTACACCTTC.

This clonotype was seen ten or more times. The CDR3 spells CASSGDRGYTEAFF. The CDR3 DNA sequence: TGTGCCAGCAGTGGGGACAGGGGTTACACTGAAGCTTTCTTT. This chain connects TRBV28 to TRBJ1-1, with 10 bases fitting TRBD1. Losses at the gene ends were 5 bases for V and 3 bases for J; bases not matched to a gene: 3. CDR3 length: 14 residues. Germline CDR1 is MDHEN and CDR2 is SYDVKM.

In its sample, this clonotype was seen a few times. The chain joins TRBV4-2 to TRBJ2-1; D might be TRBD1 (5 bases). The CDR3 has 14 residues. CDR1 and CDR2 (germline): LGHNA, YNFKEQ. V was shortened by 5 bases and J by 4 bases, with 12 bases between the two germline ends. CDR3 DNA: TGTGCCAGCAGCAAAGGGGATACTTACAATGAGCAGTTCTTC. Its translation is CASSKGDTYNEQFF.

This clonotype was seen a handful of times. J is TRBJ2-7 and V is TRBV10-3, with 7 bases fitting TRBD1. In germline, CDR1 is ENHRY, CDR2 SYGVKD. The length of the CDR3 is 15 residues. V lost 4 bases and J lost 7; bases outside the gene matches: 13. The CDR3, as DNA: TGTGCCATCAGTGCGGTCGGGACAGCGATGGGGGAGCAGTACTTC. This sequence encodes CAISAVGTAMGEQYF.

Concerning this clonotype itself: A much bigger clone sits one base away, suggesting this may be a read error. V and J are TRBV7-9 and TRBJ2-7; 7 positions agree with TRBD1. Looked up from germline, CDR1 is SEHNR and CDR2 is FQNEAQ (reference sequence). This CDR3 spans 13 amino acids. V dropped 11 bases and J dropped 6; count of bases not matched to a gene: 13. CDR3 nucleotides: TGTGCCTGGAGTGTAATGACAGGGACCGAGCAGTACTTC. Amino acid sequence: CAWSVMTGTEQYF.

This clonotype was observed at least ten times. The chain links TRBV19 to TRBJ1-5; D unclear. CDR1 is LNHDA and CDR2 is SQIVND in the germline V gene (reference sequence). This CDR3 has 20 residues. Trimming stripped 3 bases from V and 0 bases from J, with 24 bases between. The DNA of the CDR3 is TGTGCCAGTAGTATTGAGCCCCGGACCGAACAACCTCATAGCAATCAGCCCCAGCATTTT. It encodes CASSIEPRTEQPHSNQPQHF.

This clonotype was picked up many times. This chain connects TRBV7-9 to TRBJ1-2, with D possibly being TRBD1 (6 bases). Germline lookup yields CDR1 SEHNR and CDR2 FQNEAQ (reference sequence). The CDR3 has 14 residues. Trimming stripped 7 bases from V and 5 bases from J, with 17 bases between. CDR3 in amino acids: CASTQRVTGYGYTF. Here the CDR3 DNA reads TGTGCCAGCACCCAAAGGGTTACAGGGTATGGCTACACCTTC.

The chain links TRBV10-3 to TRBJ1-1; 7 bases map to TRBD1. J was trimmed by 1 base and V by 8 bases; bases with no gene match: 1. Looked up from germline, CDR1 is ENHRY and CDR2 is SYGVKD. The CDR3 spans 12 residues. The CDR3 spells CAIQGGNTEAFF. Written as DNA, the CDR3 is TGTGCCATCCAGGGGGGGAACACTGAAGCTTTCTTT.

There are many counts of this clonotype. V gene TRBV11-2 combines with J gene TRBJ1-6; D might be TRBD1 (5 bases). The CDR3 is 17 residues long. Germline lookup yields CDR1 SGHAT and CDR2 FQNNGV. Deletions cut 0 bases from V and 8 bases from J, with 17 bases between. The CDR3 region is CASSLDPGGQWHSPLHF. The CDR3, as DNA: TGTGCCAGCAGCTTAGATCCGGGGGGTCAGTGGCATTCACCCCTCCACTTT.

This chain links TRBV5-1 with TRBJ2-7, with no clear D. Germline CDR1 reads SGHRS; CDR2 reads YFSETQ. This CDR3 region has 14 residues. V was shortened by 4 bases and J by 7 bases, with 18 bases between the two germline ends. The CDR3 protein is CASSIMSGIDEQYF. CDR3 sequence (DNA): TGCGCCAGCAGCATCATGTCCGGAATTGATGAGCAGTACTTC.

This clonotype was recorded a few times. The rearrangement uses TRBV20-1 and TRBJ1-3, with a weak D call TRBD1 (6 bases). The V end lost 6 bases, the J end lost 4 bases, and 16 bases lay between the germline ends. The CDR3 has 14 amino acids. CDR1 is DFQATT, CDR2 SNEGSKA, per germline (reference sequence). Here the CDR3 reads CSAREGVSGNTIYF. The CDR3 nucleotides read TGCAGTGCCCGGGAGGGGGTTTCGGGAAACACCATATATTTT.

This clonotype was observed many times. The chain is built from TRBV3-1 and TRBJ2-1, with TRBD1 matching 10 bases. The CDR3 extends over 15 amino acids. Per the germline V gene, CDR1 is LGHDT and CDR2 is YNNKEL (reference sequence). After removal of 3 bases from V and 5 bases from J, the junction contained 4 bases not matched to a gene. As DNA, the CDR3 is TGTGCCAGCAGCCACCGGGACAGGGGCAACAATGAGCAGTTCTTC. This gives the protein CASSHRDRGNNEQFF.

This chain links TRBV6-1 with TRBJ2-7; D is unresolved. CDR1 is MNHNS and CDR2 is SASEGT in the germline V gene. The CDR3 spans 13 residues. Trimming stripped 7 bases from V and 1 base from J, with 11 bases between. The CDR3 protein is CASNKDDSYEQYF. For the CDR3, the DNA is TGTGCCAGCAACAAAGACGATTCCTACGAGCAGTACTTC.

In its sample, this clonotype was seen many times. The CDR3 DNA reads TGCGCCAGCAGCCGCTTGGTGCCGGGCAAAGGTGGCTACACCTTC. Translated: CASSRLVPGKGGYTF. The chain employs TRBV4-1 and TRBJ1-2; D is unresolved. Deletions cut 4 bases from V and 7 bases from J, with 19 bases between. The CDR3 sequence is 15 residues long. Germline V lookup: CDR1 MGHRA, CDR2 YSYEKL.

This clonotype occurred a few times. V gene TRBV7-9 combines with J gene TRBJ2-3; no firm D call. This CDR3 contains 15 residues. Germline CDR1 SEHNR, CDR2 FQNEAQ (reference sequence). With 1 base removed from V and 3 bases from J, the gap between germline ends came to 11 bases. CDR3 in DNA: TGTGCCAGCAGCTTAGTGTCAGGTCCAACAGATACGCAGTATTTT. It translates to CASSLVSGPTDTQYF.

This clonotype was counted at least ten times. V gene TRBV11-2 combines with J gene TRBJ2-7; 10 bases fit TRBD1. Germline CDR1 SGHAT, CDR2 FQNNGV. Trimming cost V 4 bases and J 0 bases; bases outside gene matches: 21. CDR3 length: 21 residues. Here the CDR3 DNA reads TGTGCCAGCAGCTCCCCAGGGGGGGACAGGGGAAGGTATACCCCCTCCTACGAGCAGTACTTC. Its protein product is CASSSPGGDRGRYTPSYEQYF.

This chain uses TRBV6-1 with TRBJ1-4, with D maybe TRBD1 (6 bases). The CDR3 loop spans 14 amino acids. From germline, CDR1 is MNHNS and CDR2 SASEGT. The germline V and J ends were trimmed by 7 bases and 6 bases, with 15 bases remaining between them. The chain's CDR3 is CASKQTGGDEKLFF. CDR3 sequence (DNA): TGTGCCAGCAAACAGACAGGAGGTGATGAAAAACTGTTTTTT.

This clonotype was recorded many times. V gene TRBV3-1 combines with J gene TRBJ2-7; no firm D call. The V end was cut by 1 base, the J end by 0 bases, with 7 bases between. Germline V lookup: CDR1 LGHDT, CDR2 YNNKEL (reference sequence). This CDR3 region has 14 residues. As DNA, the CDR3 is TGTGCCAGCAGCCAAGGTCCAGGCTCCTACGAGCAGTACTTC. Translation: CASSQGPGSYEQYF.

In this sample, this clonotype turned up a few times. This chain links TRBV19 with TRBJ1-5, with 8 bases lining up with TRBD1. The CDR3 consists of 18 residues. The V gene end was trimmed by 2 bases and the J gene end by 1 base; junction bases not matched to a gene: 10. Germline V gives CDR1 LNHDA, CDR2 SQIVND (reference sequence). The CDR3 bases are TGTGCCAGTAGTATAAGTCAGGGGGCGATTCGGAGCAATCAGCCCCAGCATTTT. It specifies CASSISQGAIRSNQPQHF.